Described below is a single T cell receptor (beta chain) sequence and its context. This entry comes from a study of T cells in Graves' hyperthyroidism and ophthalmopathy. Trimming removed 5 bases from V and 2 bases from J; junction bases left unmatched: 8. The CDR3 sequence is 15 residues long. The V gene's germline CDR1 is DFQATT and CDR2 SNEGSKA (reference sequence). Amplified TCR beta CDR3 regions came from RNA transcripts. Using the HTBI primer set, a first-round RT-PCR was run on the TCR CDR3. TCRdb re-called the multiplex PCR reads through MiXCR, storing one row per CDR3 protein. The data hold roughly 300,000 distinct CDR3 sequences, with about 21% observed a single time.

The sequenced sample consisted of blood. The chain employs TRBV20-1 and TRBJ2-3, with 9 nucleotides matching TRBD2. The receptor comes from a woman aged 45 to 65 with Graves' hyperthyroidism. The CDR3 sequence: CSAEPTSGNTDTQYF. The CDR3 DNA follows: TGCAGTGCTGAACCGACTAGCGGAAACACAGATACGCAGTATTTT.